The entry that follows covers one TCR beta chain sequence. Antigen unknown. The method was immunoSEQ multiplex PCR; TCRdb's version includes in-frame clones alone and lacks a portion of them. This table has 120,000 or so clones, approximately 88% appearing once. The data stem from a study of T cell responses to AZD1222 COVID-19 vaccine. Whole-study context: Second doses at about 4 or about 12 weeks were pooled.

Findings and caveats of the study: Reportedly, close to half of spike-specific TCRs are directed against unmutated variant regions. Only a handful of people who got AZD1222 tested seropositive at baseline.

With 6 bases removed from V and 2 bases from J, the gap between germline ends came to 14 bases. Germline CDR1 reads SEHNR; CDR2 reads FQNEAQ (reference sequence). This CDR3 contains 14 residues. The rearrangement links TRBV7-9 to TRBJ2-7; D is possibly TRBD1 (6 bases). The TCR was taken from an adult in good health. The starting material was peripheral blood, obtained on day 0 of AZD1222 vaccination. CDR3 residues: CASSSTGNPYEQYF. DNA for the CDR3: TGTGCCAGCAGTTCTACAGGGAACCCCTACGAGCAGTACTTC.